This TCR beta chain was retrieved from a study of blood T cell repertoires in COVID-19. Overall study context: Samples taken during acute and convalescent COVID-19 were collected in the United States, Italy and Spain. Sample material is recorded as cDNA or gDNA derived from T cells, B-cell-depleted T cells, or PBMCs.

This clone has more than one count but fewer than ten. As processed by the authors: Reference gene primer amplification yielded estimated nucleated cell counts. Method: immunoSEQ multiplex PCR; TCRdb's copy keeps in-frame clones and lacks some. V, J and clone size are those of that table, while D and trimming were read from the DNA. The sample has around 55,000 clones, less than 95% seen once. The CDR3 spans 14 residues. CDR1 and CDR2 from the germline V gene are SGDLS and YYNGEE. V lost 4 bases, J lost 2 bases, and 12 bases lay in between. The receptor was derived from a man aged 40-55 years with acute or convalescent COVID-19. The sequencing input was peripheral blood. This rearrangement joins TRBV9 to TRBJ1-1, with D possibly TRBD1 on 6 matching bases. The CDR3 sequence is CASSPDRSNTEAFF. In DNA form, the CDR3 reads TGTGCCAGCAGCCCTGACAGGTCTAACACTGAAGCTTTCTTT.